This entry features one T cell receptor (beta chain) sequence. This same CDR3 is encoded by further DNA sequences in the sample. The record originates from a study of shared T cell receptors in the human thymus. The data were produced by immunoSEQ multiplex PCR, yet TCRdb's version contains in-frame clones alone and is incomplete. This table holds fewer than 700,000 clones, more than 75% found once. This same sample was also part of a study on human thymus T cells. As that report states: Healthy Finnish infants undergoing corrective surgery for congenital heart defects were used as donors. Corrective cardiac surgery supplied the resected thymus tissue.

Sequencing used thymocytes. This sequence was found in a boy under two years old with a congenital heart defect.

This CDR3 reads CASRPGLAYEQYF. The DNA for the CDR3 is TGTGCCAGCCGGCCGGGACTAGCCTACGAGCAGTACTTC. The chain has TRBV6-5 and TRBJ2-7, with 8 bases matching TRBD2. The CDR3 loop spans 13 amino acids. The V gene's germline CDR1 is MNHEY and CDR2 SVGAGI. V shed 8 bases, J shed 2 bases, and the junction held 5 bases outside the gene matches.